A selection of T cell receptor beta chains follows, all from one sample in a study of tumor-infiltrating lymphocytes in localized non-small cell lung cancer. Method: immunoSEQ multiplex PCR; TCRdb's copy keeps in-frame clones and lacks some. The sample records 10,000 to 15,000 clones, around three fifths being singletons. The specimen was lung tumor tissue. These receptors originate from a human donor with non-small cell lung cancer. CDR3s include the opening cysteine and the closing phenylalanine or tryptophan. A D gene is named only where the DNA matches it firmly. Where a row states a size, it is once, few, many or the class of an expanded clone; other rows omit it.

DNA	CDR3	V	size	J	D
TGTGCCAGCACGGCGGGAGATACGCAGTATTTT	CASTAGDTQYF	TRBV6-5	.	TRBJ2-3	.
TGTGCCAGCAGTGGTCCTGGCATAAATCAGCCCCAGCATTTT	CASSGPGINQPQHF	TRBV2	.	TRBJ1-5	.
TGCGCCAGCAGGAGTACAGTGAACACCGGGGAGCTGTTTTTT	CASRSTVNTGELFF	TRBV5-1	.	TRBJ2-2	.
TGCGCCAGCAGCTTGGTATCGGGGGCTAGGGAAAAACTGTTTTTT	CASSLVSGAREKLFF	TRBV5-1	.	TRBJ1-4	.
TGTGCCAGCAGCTGGACTAATGAAAAACTGTTTTTT	CASSWTNEKLFF	TRBV5-6	.	TRBJ1-4	.
TGTGCCAGCAGCTCCAAGTTGTGGGGGGCGAGCAACGAGCAGTACTTC	CASSSKLWGASNEQYF	TRBV11-2	.	TRBJ2-7	.
TGTGCCAGCAGCCAAGAGAATCAGCCCCAGCATTTT	CASSQENQPQHF	TRBV4-2	.	TRBJ1-5	.
TGTGCCAGCTCACCAGGGCCCAAAGACATTCAGTACTTC	CASSPGPKDIQYF	TRBV18	.	TRBJ2-4	.
TGTGCCAGCAGTTTCCACTTACAGGGATCGACTGAAGCTTTCTTT	CASSFHLQGSTEAFF	TRBV6-6	.	TRBJ1-1	.
TGTGCCAGCAGCTTAGGGGGCGGGGAGACCCAGTACTTC	CASSLGGGETQYF	TRBV7-9	.	TRBJ2-5	.
TGCGCCAGCAGCTTGGGGGACGGGGACGAGCAGTACTTC	CASSLGDGDEQYF	TRBV5-1	.	TRBJ2-7	.
TGCGCCAGCAGCCGAGACATCAACTCCTACGAGCAGTACTTC	CASSRDINSYEQYF	TRBV5-1	once	TRBJ2-7	.
TGTGCCAGCAGCTTTACAGGCGCGATAAGCTACGAGCAGTACTTC	CASSFTGAISYEQYF	TRBV13	few	TRBJ2-7	.
TGTGCCAGCAGTTACACTGACAGTAACTATGGCTACACCTTC	CASSYTDSNYGYTF	TRBV6-5	.	TRBJ1-2	.
TGTGCTAGTGGTCCCGGGACAGGGCAAGAGACCCAGTACTTC	CASGPGTGQETQYF	TRBV12-5	.	TRBJ2-5	TRBD1
TGCGCCAGCAGCTTGGGGGACACTCAGCCGCCTCATACGCAGTATTTT	CASSLGDTQPPHTQYF	TRBV5-1	.	TRBJ2-3	.
TGTGCCAGCAGGGAGGGAAACACCGGGGAGCTGTTTTTT	CASREGNTGELFF	TRBV28	.	TRBJ2-2	.
TGTGCCAGCAGCCCCCAACAGGGAAGGAGGACTGAAGCTTTCTTT	CASSPQQGRRTEAFF	TRBV9	.	TRBJ1-1	.
TGTGCCAGCGGACAGGGCAACTATGGCTACACCTTC	CASGQGNYGYTF	TRBV5-5	few	TRBJ1-2	TRBD1
TGTGCCAGCAGCGAACAGGTTCCTGGGGCCAACGTCCTGACTTTC	CASSEQVPGANVLTF	TRBV7-9	.	TRBJ2-6	.
TGTGCCAGCAGCTGGGACAGTGTCACAGATACGCAGTATTTT	CASSWDSVTDTQYF	TRBV2	.	TRBJ2-3	TRBD1
TGTGCCAGCGGGAGAACTGGGGCTAACGTCCTGACTTTC	CASGRTGANVLTF	TRBV13	few	TRBJ2-6	.
TGTGCCAGCAGTTACTCGCTGGGGGCTTTCTATGGCTACACCTTC	CASSYSLGAFYGYTF	TRBV6-5	medium-sized	TRBJ1-2	.
TGTGCCAGCAGCTTCGAAGGGGGTGGTGTCAATCAGCCCCAGCATTTT	CASSFEGGGVNQPQHF	TRBV7-9	.	TRBJ1-5	.
TGTGCCAGTAGATTACTTGACAGGGAAAATCAGCCCCAGCATTTT	CASRLLDRENQPQHF	TRBV19	few	TRBJ1-5	TRBD1
TGTGCCAGCAGTGGCACCTTAGCGGGAGGGCAAGAGACCCAGTACTTC	CASSGTLAGGQETQYF	TRBV5-6	.	TRBJ2-5	TRBD2
TGTGCCAGCAGGAAAAGGACAGGGTTATACAATGAGCAGTTCTTC	CASRKRTGLYNEQFF	TRBV6-5	.	TRBJ2-1	TRBD1
TGTGCCAGCAGCTTACTCCGGGAAGCCGCCTACGAGCAGTACTTC	CASSLLREAAYEQYF	TRBV11-2	.	TRBJ2-7	.
TGTGCCAGCTCACCAGGGTCCGCTAGCGGCGAGCAGTACTTC	CASSPGSASGEQYF	TRBV18	.	TRBJ2-7	TRBD2
TGTGCCAGCTCACTCCAGGGGGACTCTGGAAACACCATATATTTT	CASSLQGDSGNTIYF	TRBV18	.	TRBJ1-3	TRBD1
TGTGCCAGCAGCCCTGGTCCCCCGGGAGGAAACACCATATATTTT	CASSPGPPGGNTIYF	TRBV6-5	few	TRBJ1-3	.
TGTGCCAGCAGAATAGCGGGGGGGTGGGATACGCAGTATTTT	CASRIAGGWDTQYF	TRBV6-6	.	TRBJ2-3	TRBD2
TGCGCCAGCAGCCAAGATGGGTCGGGGGTGAGCAATCAGCCCCAGCATTTT	CASSQDGSGVSNQPQHF	TRBV4-1	.	TRBJ1-5	.
TGTGCCAGCAGCGTTGGGGGGGAGCTGTTTTTT	CASSVGGELFF	TRBV7-3	medium-sized	TRBJ2-2	.
TGTGCCAGCAGCGGGACGGGTGAAAAACTGTTTTTT	CASSGTGEKLFF	TRBV2	.	TRBJ1-4	.
TGTGCCAGCAGCTTAGGGGGGGGGACACCGGGACGGAATGAGCAGTTCTTC	CASSLGGGTPGRNEQFF	TRBV7-9	.	TRBJ2-1	.
TGCAGCGTTGAATCGAGAGGTAACACTGAAGCTTTCTTT	CSVESRGNTEAFF	TRBV29-1	.	TRBJ1-1	.
TGTGCCAGTAGTATACTGGACAGGAGAGATGGCTACACCTTC	CASSILDRRDGYTF	TRBV19	.	TRBJ1-2	TRBD1
TGTGCCAGCAGCCAAAGCGACTATGGCTACACCTTC	CASSQSDYGYTF	TRBV7-9	.	TRBJ1-2	.
TGTGCCAGCAGTGAAGCGGAGGTTCAGCCCCAGCATTTT	CASSEAEVQPQHF	TRBV2	.	TRBJ1-5	.
TGTGCCAGCAACGGAAACTACAATGAGCAGTTCTTC	CASNGNYNEQFF	TRBV2	few	TRBJ2-1	.
TGTGCCAGCAGCTTATACGGGACAGCTCAAGAGACCCAGTACTTC	CASSLYGTAQETQYF	TRBV7-2	medium-sized	TRBJ2-5	TRBD1
TGTGCCAGTAGTATCGTGACAGGGGCAGGTCAGCCCCAGCATTTT	CASSIVTGAGQPQHF	TRBV19	.	TRBJ1-5	TRBD1